This is a list of T cell receptor beta chains from one sample in a study of vaccination and CD4 T cells after COVID-19. TCRdb redid the calling of the PCR reads with MiXCR, one entry per CDR3 protein. This sample has roughly 14,000 distinct CDR3 sequences, with approximately 40% found just once. Which antigens these TCRs recognize remains unknown. Sequencing input: CD4+ T cells from blood, cultured in vitro. The receptor source for this set is a human donor who had recovered from COVID-19. Each CDR3 is given with its conserved first and last residue.

CASKDNLSGGNTGELFF	TRBV6-1	TRBJ2-2
CASSKGTGHLNTGELFF	TRBV21-1	TRBJ2-2
CASSLTAAGGDNNEQFF	TRBV7-3	TRBJ2-1
CASSQGRTGGAGYGYTF	TRBV4-3	TRBJ1-2
CASSPVRVGNTEAFF	TRBV6-1	TRBJ1-1
CATSDLYRLRAEAFF	TRBV24-1	TRBJ1-1
CASSLPARKTQYF	TRBV7-6	TRBJ2-5
CSATQGSSNQPQHF	TRBV20-1	TRBJ1-5
CASSMHGQQETQYF	TRBV19	TRBJ2-5
CASSIRGHDKNIQYF	TRBV19	TRBJ2-4
CASSETENYGYTF	TRBV6-1	TRBJ1-2
CASRPGGLGSGNTIYF	TRBV6-1	TRBJ1-3
CSAIARGLNTEAFF	TRBV20-1	TRBJ1-1
CATSDEDRTGGAFF	TRBV24-1	TRBJ1-1
CATSEARRKTDTQYF	TRBV24-1	TRBJ2-3
CASSPSSRETTF	TRBV5-4	TRBJ1-2
CASRQRGQADHSNQPQHF	TRBV7-9	TRBJ1-5
CASTQGTGDLNTEAFF	TRBV6-2/TRBV6-3	TRBJ1-1
CAWSVVRDRALRTQYF	TRBV30	TRBJ2-3
CSARPMVGLESPLHF	TRBV20-1	TRBJ1-6
CASRSYVGDSEAFF	TRBV6-1	TRBJ1-1
CATSVGGRPEQYF	TRBV24-1	TRBJ2-7
CASSGQGAMFNYGYTF	TRBV2	TRBJ1-2
CASSLGIAAEQFF	TRBV11-2	TRBJ2-1
CASKPGRGLGYTF	TRBV19	TRBJ1-2
CASSLIWGVYNEQFF	TRBV7-8	TRBJ2-1
CASSYNPQDRRDQETQYF	TRBV6-5	TRBJ2-5
CASSSEREGRETQYF	TRBV12-3/TRBV12-4	TRBJ2-5
CASSTMTGGSWNTEAFF	TRBV5-4	TRBJ1-1
CATSDPGTLQETQYF	TRBV24-1	TRBJ2-5
CASSTRQGTNYGYTF	TRBV9	TRBJ1-2
CASRERGPGMGNQPQHF	TRBV27	TRBJ1-5
CASSQDLRDNEQFF	TRBV4-3	TRBJ2-1
CSVVHSNRGGTGELFF	TRBV29-1	TRBJ2-2
CASSRDRGRLETQYF	TRBV28	TRBJ2-5
CASSETELGQTQYF	TRBV10-1	TRBJ2-5
CASSRTSGGIDTQYF	TRBV25-1	TRBJ2-3